This T cell receptor (beta chain) was sequenced during a study of cytomegalovirus exposure and HLA in healthy donors. For the study at large: Among the approximately 400 donors who were genotyped, around 77% fell in the genetic ancestry cluster that is associated with self-reported Caucasian donors. Findings of the study overall: It emerged from a later analysis that several of the most significant clusters appeared to be linked to common viral pathogens.

Worth noting for this clone: The antigen is unknown.

The length of the CDR3 is 16 residues. V was clipped by 3 bases and J by 7 bases, with 16 bases between them. Looked up from germline, CDR1 is MNHEY and CDR2 is SMNVEV (reference sequence). 13 Jbeta primers and 60 Vbeta primers were used for the PCR. In the authors' workflow: Later work found around 85 million unique TCR beta chains, with some 11 million shared. Clones were read by immunoSEQ multiplex PCR, and TCRdb kept only the in-frame ones, dropping some. D and trimming come from the DNA, and the V and J calls and clone size come from that table. The sample has 60,000 or so clones; 70% to 85% are singletons.

The chain uses TRBV27 and TRBJ1-6; D perhaps matches TRBD1 (6 bases). This sequence was found in a woman between 40 and 55 years old in good health and CMV-seropositive. Sequencing was done on a sample of PBMCs. The CDR3 nucleotides read TGTGCCAGCAGTTTTTCAAGGACAGTCTTGAATTCACCCCTCCACTTT. This sequence encodes CASSFSRTVLNSPLHF.